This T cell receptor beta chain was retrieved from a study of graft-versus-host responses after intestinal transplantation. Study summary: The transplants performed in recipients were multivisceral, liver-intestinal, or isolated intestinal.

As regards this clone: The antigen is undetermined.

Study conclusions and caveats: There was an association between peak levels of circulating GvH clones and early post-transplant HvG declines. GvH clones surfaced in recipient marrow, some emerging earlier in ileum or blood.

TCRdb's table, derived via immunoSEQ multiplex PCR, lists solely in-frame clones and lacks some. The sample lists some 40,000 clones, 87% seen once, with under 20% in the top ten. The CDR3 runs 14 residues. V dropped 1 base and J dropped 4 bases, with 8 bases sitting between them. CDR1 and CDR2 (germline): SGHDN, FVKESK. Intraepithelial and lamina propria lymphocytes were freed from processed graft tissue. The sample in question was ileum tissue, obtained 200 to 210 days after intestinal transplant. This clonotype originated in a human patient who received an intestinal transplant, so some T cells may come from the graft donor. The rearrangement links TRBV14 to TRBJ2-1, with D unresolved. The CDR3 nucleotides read TGTGCCAGCAGCCAAGTTTTCGGGTACAATGAGCAGTTCTTC. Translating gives CASSQVFGYNEQFF.